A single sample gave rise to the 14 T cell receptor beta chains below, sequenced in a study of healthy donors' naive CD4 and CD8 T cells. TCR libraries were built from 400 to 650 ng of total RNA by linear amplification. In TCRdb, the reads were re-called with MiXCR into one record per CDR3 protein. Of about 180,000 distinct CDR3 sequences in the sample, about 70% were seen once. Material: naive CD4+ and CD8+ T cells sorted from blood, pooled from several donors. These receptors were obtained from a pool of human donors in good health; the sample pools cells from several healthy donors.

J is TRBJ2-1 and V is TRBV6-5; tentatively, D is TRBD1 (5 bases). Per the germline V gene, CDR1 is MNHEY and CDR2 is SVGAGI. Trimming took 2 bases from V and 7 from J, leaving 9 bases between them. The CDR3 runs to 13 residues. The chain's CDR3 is CASSYGATNEQFF. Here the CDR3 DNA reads TGTGCCAGCAGTTACGGGGCAACGAATGAGCAGTTCTTC.

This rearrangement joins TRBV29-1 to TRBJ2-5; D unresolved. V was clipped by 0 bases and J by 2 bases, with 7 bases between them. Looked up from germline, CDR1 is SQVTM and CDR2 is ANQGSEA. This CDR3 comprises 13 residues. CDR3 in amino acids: CSVEERIQETQYF. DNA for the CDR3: TGCAGCGTTGAAGAAAGGATACAAGAGACCCAGTACTTC.

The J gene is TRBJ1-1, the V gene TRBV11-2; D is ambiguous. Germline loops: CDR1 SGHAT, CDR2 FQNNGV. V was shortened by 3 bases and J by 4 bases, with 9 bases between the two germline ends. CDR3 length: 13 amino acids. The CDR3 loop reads CASSFMGSTEAFF. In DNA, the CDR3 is TGTGCCAGCAGCTTCATGGGTAGCACTGAAGCTTTCTTT.

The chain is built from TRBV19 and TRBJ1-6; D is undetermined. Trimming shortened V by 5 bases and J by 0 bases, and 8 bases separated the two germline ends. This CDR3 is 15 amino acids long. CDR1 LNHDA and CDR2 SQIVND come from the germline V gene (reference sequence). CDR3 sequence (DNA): TGTGCCAGTAGTTCTAGTGGCTCCTATAATTCACCCCTCCACTTT. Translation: CASSSSGSYNSPLHF.

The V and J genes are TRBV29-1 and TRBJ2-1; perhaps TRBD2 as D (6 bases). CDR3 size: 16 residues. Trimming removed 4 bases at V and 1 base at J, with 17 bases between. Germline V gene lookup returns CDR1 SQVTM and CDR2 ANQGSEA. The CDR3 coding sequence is TGCAGCGTTGCGGCCACTAGCTTCCGATCCTACAATGAGCAGTTCTTC. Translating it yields CSVAATSFRSYNEQFF.

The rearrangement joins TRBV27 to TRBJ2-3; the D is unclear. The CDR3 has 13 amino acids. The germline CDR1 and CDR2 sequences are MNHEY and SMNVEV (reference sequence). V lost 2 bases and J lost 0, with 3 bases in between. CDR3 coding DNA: TGTGCCAGCAGTTTAGCTAGCACAGATACGCAGTATTTT. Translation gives CASSLASTDTQYF.

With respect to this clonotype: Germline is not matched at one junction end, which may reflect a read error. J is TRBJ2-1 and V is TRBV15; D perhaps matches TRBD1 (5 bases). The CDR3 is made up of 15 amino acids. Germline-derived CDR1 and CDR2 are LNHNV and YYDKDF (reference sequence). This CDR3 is CATSTNRLTYNEQFF. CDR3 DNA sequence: TGCGCCACCAGCACCAACAGGTTAACCTACAATGAGCAGTTCTTC. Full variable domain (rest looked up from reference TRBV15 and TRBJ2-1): DAMVIQNPRYQVTQFGKPVTLSCSQTLNHNVMYWYQQKSSQAPKLLFHYYDKDFNNEADTPDNFQSRRPNTSFCFLDIRSPGLGDTAMYLCATSTNRLTYNEQFFGPGTRLTVL.

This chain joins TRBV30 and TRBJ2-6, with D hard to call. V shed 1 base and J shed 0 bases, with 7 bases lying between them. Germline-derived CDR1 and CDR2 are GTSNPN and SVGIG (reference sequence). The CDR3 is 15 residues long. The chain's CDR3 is CAWSADSSGANVLTF. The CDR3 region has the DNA TGTGCCTGGAGTGCTGACTCCTCTGGGGCCAACGTCCTGACTTTC. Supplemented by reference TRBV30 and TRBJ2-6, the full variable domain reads SQTIHQWPATLVQPVGSPLSLECTVEGTSNPNLYWYRQAAGRGLQLLFYSVGIGQISSEVPQNLSASRPQDRQFILSSKKLLLSDSGFYLCAWSADSSGANVLTFGAGSRLTVL.

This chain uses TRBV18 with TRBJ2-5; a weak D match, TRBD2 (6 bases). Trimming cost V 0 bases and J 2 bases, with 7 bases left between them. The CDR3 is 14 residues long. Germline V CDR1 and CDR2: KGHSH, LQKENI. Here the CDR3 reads CASSPPTRQETQYF. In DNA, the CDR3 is TGTGCCAGCTCACCACCGACTAGACAAGAGACCCAGTACTTC.

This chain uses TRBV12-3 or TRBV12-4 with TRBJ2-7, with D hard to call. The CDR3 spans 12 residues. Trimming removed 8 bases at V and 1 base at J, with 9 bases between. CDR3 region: CASRRSSYEQYF. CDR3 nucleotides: TGTGCCAGCCGAAGGTCGTCCTACGAGCAGTACTTC.

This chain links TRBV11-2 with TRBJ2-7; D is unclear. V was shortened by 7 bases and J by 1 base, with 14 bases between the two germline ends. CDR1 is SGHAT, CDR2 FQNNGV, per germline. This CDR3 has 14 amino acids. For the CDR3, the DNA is TGTGCCAGCACCTTCGCTACGCCGTCCTACGAGCAGTACTTC. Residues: CASTFATPSYEQYF.

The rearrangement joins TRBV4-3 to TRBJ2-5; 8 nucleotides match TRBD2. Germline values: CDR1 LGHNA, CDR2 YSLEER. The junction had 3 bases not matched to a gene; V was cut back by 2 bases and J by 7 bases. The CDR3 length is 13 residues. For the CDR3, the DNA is TGCGCCAGCAGCCAACGACTAGCGACGACCCAGTACTTC. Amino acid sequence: CASSQRLATTQYF.

CDR3 DNA sequence: TGCAGCGTTGTTGAAGGGACCACTGAAGCTTTCTTT. This encodes CSVVEGTTEAFF. V gene TRBV29-1 combines with J gene TRBJ1-1, with a weak D call TRBD1 (5 bases). V was pared by 4 bases and J by 4 bases, with 10 bases between. Germline-derived CDR1 and CDR2 are SQVTM and ANQGSEA. CDR3 length: 12 residues.

CDR3 nucleotide sequence: TGTGCCAGCAACAATCCCGGGGAGAGCACTGAAGCTTTCTTT. The encoded protein is CASNNPGESTEAFF. The chain recombines TRBV12-3 or TRBV12-4 with TRBJ1-1; D not resolved. This CDR3 has 14 residues. V was shortened by 7 bases and J by 4 bases, with 16 bases between the two germline ends.